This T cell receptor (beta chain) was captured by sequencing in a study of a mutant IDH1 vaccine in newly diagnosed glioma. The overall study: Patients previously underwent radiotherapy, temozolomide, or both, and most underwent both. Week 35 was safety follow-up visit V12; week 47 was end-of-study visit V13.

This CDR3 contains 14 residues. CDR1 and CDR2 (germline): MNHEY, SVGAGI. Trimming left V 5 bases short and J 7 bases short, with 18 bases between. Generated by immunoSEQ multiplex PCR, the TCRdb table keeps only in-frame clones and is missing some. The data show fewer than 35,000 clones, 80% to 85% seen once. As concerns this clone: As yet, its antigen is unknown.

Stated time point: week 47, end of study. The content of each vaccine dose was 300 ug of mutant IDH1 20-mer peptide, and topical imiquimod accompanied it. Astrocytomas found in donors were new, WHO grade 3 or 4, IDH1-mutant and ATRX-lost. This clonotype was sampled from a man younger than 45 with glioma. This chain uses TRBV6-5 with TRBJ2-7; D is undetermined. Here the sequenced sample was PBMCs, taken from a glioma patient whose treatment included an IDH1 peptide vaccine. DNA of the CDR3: TGTGCCAGCAGTCCCGTGTCCCGGAGAATAGAGCAGTACTTC. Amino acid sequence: CASSPVSRRIEQYF.